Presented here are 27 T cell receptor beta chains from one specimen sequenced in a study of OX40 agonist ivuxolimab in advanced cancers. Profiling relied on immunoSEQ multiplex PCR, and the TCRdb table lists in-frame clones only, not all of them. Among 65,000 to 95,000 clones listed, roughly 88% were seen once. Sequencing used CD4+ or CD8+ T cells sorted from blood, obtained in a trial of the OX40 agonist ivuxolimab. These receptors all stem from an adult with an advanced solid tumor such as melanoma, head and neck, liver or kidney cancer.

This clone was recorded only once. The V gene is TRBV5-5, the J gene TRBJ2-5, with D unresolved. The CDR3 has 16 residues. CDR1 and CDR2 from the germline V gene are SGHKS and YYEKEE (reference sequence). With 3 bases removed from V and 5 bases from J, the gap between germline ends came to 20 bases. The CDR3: CASSYGTVSLPETQYF. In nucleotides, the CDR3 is TGTGCCAGCAGCTATGGAACAGTCTCCCTCCCTGAGACCCAGTACTTC.

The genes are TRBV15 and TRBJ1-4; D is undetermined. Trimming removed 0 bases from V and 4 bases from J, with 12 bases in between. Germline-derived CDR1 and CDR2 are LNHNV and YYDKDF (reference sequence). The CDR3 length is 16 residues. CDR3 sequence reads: CATSRDKAQVNEKLFF. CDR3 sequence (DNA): TGTGCCACCAGCAGAGATAAGGCCCAGGTTAATGAAAAACTGTTTTTT.

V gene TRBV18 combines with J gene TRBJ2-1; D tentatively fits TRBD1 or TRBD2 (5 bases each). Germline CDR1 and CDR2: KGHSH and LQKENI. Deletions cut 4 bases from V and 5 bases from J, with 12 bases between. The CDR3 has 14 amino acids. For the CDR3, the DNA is TGTGCCAGCTCACTAGGGACCGATAACAATGAGCAGTTCTTC. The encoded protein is CASSLGTDNNEQFF.

This chain's CDR3 is CASSVRARQVNQPQHF. CDR3 nucleotide sequence: TGTGCCAGCAGTGTAAGAGCGCGACAGGTGAATCAGCCCCAGCATTTT. V usage is TRBV6-1 and J usage is TRBJ1-5; D might be TRBD1 (6 bases). Germline V gene sequence: CDR1 MNHNS, CDR2 SASEGT. The CDR3 runs 16 residues. Trimming removed 4 bases from V and 4 bases from J, with 17 bases in between.

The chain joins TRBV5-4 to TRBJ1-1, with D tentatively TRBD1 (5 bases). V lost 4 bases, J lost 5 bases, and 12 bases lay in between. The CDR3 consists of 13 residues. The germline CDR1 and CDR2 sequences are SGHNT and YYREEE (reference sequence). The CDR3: CASSRTGGTEAFF. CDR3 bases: TGTGCCAGCAGCAGAACAGGCGGAACTGAAGCTTTCTTT.

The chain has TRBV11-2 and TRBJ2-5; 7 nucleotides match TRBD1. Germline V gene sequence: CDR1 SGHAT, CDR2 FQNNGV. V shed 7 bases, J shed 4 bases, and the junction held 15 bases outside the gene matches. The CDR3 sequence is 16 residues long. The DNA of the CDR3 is TGTGCCAGCACCGTCTTACAGGGGTATGGGGCAGAGACCCAGTACTTC. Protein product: CASTVLQGYGAETQYF.

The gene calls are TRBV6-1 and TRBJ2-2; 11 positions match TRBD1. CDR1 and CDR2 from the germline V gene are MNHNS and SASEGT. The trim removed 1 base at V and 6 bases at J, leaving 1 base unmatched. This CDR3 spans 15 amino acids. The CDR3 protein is CASSEGTGGPGELFF. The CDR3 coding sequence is TGTGCCAGCAGTGAAGGGACAGGGGGCCCCGGGGAGCTGTTTTTT.

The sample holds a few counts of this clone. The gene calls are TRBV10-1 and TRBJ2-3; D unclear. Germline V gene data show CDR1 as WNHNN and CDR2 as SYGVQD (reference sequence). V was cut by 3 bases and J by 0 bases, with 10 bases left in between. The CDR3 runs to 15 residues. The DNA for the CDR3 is TGCGCCAGCAGTGATGGGCAGCTGAGCACAGATACGCAGTATTTT. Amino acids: CASSDGQLSTDTQYF.

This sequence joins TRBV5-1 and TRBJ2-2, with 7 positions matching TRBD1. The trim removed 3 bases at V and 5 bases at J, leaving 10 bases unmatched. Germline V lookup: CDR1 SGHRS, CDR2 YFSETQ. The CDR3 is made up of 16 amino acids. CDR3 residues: CASSWPDREVTGELFF. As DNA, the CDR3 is TGCGCCAGCAGCTGGCCCGACAGGGAAGTTACCGGGGAGCTGTTTTTT.

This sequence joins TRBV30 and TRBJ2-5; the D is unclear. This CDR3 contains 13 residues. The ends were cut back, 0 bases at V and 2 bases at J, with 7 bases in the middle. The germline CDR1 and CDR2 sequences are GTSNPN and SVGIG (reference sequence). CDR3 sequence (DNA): TGTGCCTGGAGTGTAAGGCCTCAAGAGACCCAGTACTTC. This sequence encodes CAWSVRPQETQYF. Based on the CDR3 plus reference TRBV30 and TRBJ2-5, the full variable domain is SQTIHQWPATLVQPVGSPLSLECTVEGTSNPNLYWYRQAAGRGLQLLFYSVGIGQISSEVPQNLSASRPQDRQFILSSKKLLLSDSGFYLCAWSVRPQETQYFGPGTRLLVL.

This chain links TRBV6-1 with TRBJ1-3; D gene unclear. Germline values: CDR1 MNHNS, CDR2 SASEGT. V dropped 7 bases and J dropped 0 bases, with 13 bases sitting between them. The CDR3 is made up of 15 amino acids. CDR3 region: CASITVSHSGNTIYF. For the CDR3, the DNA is TGTGCCAGCATTACAGTCTCGCACTCTGGAAACACCATATATTTT.

CDR3 sequence: CAATQGAGGDGELFF. In DNA, the CDR3 is TGTGCCGCCACACAGGGGGCAGGAGGGGACGGGGAGCTGTTTTTT. The gene calls are TRBV30 and TRBJ2-2, with 9 bases that match TRBD1. The CDR3 is 15 amino acids. Germline assignment: CDR1 GTSNPN and CDR2 SVGIG (reference sequence). Trimming took 8 bases from V and 7 from J; bases not matched to a gene: 14.

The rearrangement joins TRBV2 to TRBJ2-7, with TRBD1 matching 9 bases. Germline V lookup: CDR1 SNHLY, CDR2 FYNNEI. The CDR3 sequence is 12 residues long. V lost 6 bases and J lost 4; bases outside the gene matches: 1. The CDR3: CASRDRGYEQYF. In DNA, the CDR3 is TGTGCCAGCAGGGACAGGGGTTACGAGCAGTACTTC.

The CDR3 nucleotides read TGTGCCAGCTCACCAAGGCAGGGGGCCCAAGAGACCCAGTACTTC. Amino acids: CASSPRQGAQETQYF. The genes are TRBV18 and TRBJ2-5; 8 bases match TRBD1. This CDR3 is 15 amino acids long. V lost 2 bases and J lost 1; bases outside the gene matches: 3. Germline V CDR1 and CDR2: KGHSH, LQKENI. The full variable domain, rest sourced from reference TRBV18 and TRBJ2-5, is NAGVMQNPRHLVRRRGQEARLRCSPMKGHSHVYWYRQLPEEGLKFMVYLQKENIIDESGMPKERFSAEFPKEGPSILRIQQVVRGDSAAYFCASSPRQGAQETQYFGPGTRLLVL.

The CDR3 sequence: CASSVVQGSEAFF. The CDR3 DNA follows: TGTGCCAGCAGCGTTGTACAGGGCTCTGAAGCTTTCTTT. V is TRBV7-2 and J is TRBJ1-1; a possible D gene is TRBD1 (6 bases). Germline CDR1 and CDR2: SGHTA and FQGNSA. The V end was cut by 5 bases, the J end by 6 bases, with 13 bases between. The CDR3 contains 13 residues.

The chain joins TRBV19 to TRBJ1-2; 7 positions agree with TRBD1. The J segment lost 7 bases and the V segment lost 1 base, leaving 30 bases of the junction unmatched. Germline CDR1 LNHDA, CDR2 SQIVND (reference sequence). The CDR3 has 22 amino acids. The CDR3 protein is CASSIGRGQKKESLKRISGYTF. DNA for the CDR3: TGTGCCAGTAGTATAGGAAGGGGACAGAAAAAGGAGAGCTTAAAAAGGATCTCTGGCTACACCTTC. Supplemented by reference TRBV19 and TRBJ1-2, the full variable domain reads DGGITQSPKYLFRKEGQNVTLSCEQNLNHDAMYWYRQDPGQGLRLIYYSQIVNDFQKGDIAEGYSVSREKKESFPLTVTSAQKNPTAFYLCASSIGRGQKKESLKRISGYTFGSGTRLTVV.

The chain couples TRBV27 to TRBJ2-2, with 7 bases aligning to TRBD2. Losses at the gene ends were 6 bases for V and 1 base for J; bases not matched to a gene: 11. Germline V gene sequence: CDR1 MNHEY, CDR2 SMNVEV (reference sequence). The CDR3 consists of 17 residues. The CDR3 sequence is CASSKSLGGMNTGELFF. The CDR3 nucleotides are TGTGCCAGCAGCAAGTCCCTCGGGGGGATGAACACCGGGGAGCTGTTTTTT.

The DNA for the CDR3 is TGTGCCAGCAGCCCGGGACTGGGGGGGGTCGCTGAAGCTTTCTTT. Translated: CASSPGLGGVAEAFF. The V and J genes are TRBV2 and TRBJ1-1; D perhaps matches TRBD1 (5 bases). The germline CDR1 and CDR2 sequences are SNHLY and FYNNEI. The CDR3 is 15 amino acids. Trimming removed 6 bases at V and 6 bases at J, with 20 bases between.

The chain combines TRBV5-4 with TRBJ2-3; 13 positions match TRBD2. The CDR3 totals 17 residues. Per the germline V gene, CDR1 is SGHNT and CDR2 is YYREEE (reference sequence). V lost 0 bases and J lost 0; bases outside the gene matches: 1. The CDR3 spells CASSLGGLAGSTDTQYF. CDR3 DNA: TGTGCCAGCAGCTTGGGGGGACTAGCGGGGAGCACAGATACGCAGTATTTT.

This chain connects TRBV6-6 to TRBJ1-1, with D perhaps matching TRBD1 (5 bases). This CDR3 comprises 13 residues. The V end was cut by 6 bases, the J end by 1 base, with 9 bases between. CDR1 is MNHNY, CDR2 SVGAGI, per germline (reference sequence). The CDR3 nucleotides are TGTGCCAGCAGGGATAGGGGGAACACTGAAGCTTTCTTT. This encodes CASRDRGNTEAFF.

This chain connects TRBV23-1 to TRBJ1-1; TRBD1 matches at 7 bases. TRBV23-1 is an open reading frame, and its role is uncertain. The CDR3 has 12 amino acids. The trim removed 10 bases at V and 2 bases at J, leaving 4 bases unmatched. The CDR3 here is CAKNRGNTEAFF. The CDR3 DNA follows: TGCGCCAAAAACAGGGGAAACACTGAAGCTTTCTTT.

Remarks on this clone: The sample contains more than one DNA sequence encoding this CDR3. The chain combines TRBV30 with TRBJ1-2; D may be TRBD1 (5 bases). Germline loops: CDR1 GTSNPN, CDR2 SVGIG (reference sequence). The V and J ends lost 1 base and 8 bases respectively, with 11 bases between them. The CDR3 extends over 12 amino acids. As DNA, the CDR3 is TGTGCCTGGAGTGGAGGGGCGGGGGGCTACACCTTC. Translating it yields CAWSGGAGGYTF.

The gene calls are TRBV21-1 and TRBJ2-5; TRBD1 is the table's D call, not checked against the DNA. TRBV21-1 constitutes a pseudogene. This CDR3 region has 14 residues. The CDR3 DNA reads TGTGCCAGCAGCAACGGGACAGGGGATGAGACCCAGTACTTC. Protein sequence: CASSNGTGDETQYF.

The CDR3 DNA reads TGTGCCAGCTCTGGGGCCCTCTCCTACGAGCAGTACTTC. Amino acids: CASSGALSYEQYF. This sequence joins TRBV18 and TRBJ2-7; D perhaps matches TRBD1 (5 bases). Germline V gives CDR1 KGHSH, CDR2 LQKENI. The CDR3 spans 13 residues. Trimming cost V 6 bases and J 0 bases, with 9 bases left between them.

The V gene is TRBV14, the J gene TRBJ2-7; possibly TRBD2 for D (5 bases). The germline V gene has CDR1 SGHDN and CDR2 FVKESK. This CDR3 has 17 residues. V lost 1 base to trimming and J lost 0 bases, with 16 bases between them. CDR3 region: CASSQGVGLADSYEQYF. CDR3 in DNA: TGTGCCAGCAGCCAAGGCGTGGGTCTAGCTGACTCCTACGAGCAGTACTTC.

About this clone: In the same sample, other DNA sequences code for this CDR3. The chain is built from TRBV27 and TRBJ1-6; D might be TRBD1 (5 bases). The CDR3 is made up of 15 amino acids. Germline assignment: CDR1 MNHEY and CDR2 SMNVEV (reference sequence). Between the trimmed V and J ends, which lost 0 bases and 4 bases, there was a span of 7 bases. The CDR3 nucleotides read TGTGCCAGCAGTTTATCGAGACAGTATAATTCACCCCTCCACTTT. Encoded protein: CASSLSRQYNSPLHF.

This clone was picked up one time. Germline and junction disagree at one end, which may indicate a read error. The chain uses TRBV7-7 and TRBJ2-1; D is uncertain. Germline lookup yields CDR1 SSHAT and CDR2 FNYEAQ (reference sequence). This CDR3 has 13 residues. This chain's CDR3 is CASSSGRYNEQFF. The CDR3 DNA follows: TGTGCTAGCAGCTCAGGACGGTACAATGAGCAGTTCTTC.